The 24 T cell receptor beta chains reported below all come from one sample, sequenced in a study of shared clonotypes between healthy human individuals. Clones were sequenced by immunoSEQ multiplex PCR, and TCRdb holds only the in-frame ones, with some missing. Of 1 million to 1.3 million clones detected, approximately 80% appear once; the ten largest clones hold 0.6% to 0.75%. Sequences were obtained from memory CD4+ T cells from PBMCs. The subset here: CD45RA-negative fraction. The source of these receptors is a man in his late teens or twenties in good health. Some clones in this sample may be carry-over from other donors' samples.

This sequence joins TRBV6-5 and TRBJ1-2; TRBD1 matches 8 bases. V lost 5 bases to trimming and J lost 6 bases; unmatched junction nucleotides: 11. The CDR3 extends over 15 amino acids. CDR1 is MNHEY and CDR2 is SVGAGI in the germline V gene. The CDR3 here is CASSPRRTGQDGYTF. CDR3 sequence (DNA): TGTGCCAGCAGTCCGAGAAGGACAGGGCAGGATGGCTACACCTTC.

The V call is TRBV6-6, the J call TRBJ2-1; TRBD2 matches at 7 bases. V was clipped by 6 bases and J by 10 bases; unmatched bases: 3. Germline lookup yields CDR1 MNHNY and CDR2 SVGAGI (reference sequence). This CDR3 region has 11 residues. CDR3 protein: CASREGGEQFF. CDR3 coding DNA: TGTGCCAGCAGAGAGGGAGGGGAGCAGTTCTTC.

Concerning this clone itself: This may be a read error: a much more frequent sequence differs by one nucleotide. V and J are TRBV6-6 and TRBJ2-1; 12 bases align to TRBD2. Unmatched junction bases numbered 5, after V lost 6 bases and J lost 5 bases. The CDR3 extends over 15 amino acids. Germline CDR1 MNHNY, CDR2 SVGAGI (reference sequence). The CDR3 DNA reads as TGTGCCAGCAGCTTCGGACTAGCGGGGAACAATGAGCAGTTCTTC. Translation: CASSFGLAGNNEQFF.

This clone was seen repeatedly, ten times or more. At one of its ends the junction is not consistent with the germline gene, which may arise from a read error. V gene TRBV7-2 combines with J gene TRBJ2-4; TRBD1 might be the D (5 bases). The V gene's germline CDR1 is SGHTA and CDR2 FQGNSA. The CDR3 is 11 amino acids. Here the CDR3 reads CASSLGQRQNF. As DNA, the CDR3 is TGTGCCAGCAGCTTAGGGCAGAGACAGAACTTC.

V is TRBV7-9 and J is TRBJ1-1; a weak D match, TRBD1 (6 bases). Trimming pared 5 bases from V and 6 bases from J, leaving 16 bases between. In germline, CDR1 is SEHNR, CDR2 FQNEAQ (reference sequence). This CDR3 spans 14 amino acids. The CDR3 DNA reads as TGTGCCAGCAGCCTAGGCTGGGACACTTCTGAAGCTTTCTTT. Protein: CASSLGWDTSEAFF.

The V and J genes are TRBV10-1 and TRBJ2-3, with 7 nucleotides matching TRBD1. The CDR3 is 15 amino acids. Trimming cost V 2 bases and J 0 bases; bases outside gene matches: 2. Per germline, CDR1 WNHNN and CDR2 SYGVQD (reference sequence). This CDR3 is CASSEEGQSTDTQYF. The CDR3 region has the DNA TGCGCCAGCAGTGAGGAGGGACAGAGCACAGATACGCAGTATTTT.

This clone was seen more than once but under ten times. A single base is all that separates this from a far larger clone, so a read error is likely. This sequence joins TRBV29-1 and TRBJ1-1; D not resolved. This CDR3 contains 14 residues. Germline CDR1 is SQVTM and CDR2 is ANQGSEA. Deletions cut 7 bases from V and 7 bases from J, with 22 bases between. In DNA, the CDR3 is TGCAGCGCTGTCCTAACCCGGGGTGGGATTGAAGCTTTCTTT. The encoded protein is CSAVLTRGGIEAFF. Full variable domain (rest looked up from reference TRBV29-1 and TRBJ1-1): SAVISQKPSRDICQRGTSLTIQCQVDSQVTMMFWYRQQPGQSLTLIATANQGSEATYESGFVIDKFPISRPNLTFSTLTVSNMSPEDSSIYLCSAVLTRGGIEAFFGQGTRLTVV.

The chain is built from TRBV4-1 and TRBJ2-1; TRBD2 aligns across 9 bases. V trimming: 0 bases; J trimming: 8 bases; junction bases outside the gene matches: 8. The germline CDR1 and CDR2 sequences are MGHRA and YSYEKL. The CDR3 is made up of 16 amino acids. The CDR3 nucleotides read TGCGCCAGCAGCCAAGATAGGGGGACTAGCTGGGATGAGCAGTTCTTC. Protein product: CASSQDRGTSWDEQFF.

This clone was seen a handful of times. The chain joins TRBV5-4 to TRBJ1-2; 8 bases fit TRBD1. From germline, CDR1 is SGHNT and CDR2 YYREEE (reference sequence). With 4 bases clipped from V and 5 bases from J, the junction kept 10 bases outside the gene matches. The CDR3 sequence is 15 residues long. DNA of the CDR3: TGTGCCAGCAGCCGGCGGGCAGGGGGCAGTTATGGCTACACCTTC. Translated: CASSRRAGGSYGYTF.

Concerning this clone: The sample holds other DNA sequences that translate to the same CDR3. The chain has TRBV18 and TRBJ2-7; 9 bases fit TRBD1. V was pared by 3 bases and J by 0 bases, with 3 bases of the junction left unmatched. This CDR3 contains 15 residues. The V gene's germline CDR1 is KGHSH and CDR2 LQKENI. CDR3 coding DNA: TGTGCCAGCTCACCCGGGACAGGGTCCTCCTACGAGCAGTACTTC. Residues: CASSPGTGSSYEQYF.

Concerning this clone itself: Other nucleotide sequences in the sample specify the same CDR3. V gene TRBV9 combines with J gene TRBJ2-7; possibly TRBD1 or TRBD2 for D (5 bases each). Germline V gives CDR1 SGDLS, CDR2 YYNGEE. V shed 0 bases and J shed 3 bases, with 13 bases lying between them. This CDR3 is 15 amino acids long. DNA of the CDR3: TGTGCCAGCAGCGTAGGTGGGACGGGGCTCTACGAGCAGTACTTC. This codes for CASSVGGTGLYEQYF. Together with reference TRBV9 and TRBJ2-7, the CDR3 gives the full variable domain: DSGVTQTPKHLITATGQRVTLRCSPRSGDLSVYWYQQSLDQGLQFLIQYYNGEERAKGNILERFSAQQFPDLHSELNLSSLELGDSALYFCASSVGGTGLYEQYFGPGTRLTVT.

This chain links TRBV11-2 with TRBJ1-1; D is undetermined. Per germline, CDR1 SGHAT and CDR2 FQNNGV. There are 13 residues in the CDR3. V gave up 0 bases and J gave up 4 bases, with 6 bases separating them. The CDR3 protein is CASSLEWGTEAFF. In nucleotides, the CDR3 is TGTGCCAGCAGCTTAGAGTGGGGCACTGAAGCTTTCTTT.

The V gene is TRBV7-7, the J gene TRBJ2-1; tentatively, D is TRBD2 (6 bases). Germline V gene data show CDR1 as SSHAT and CDR2 as FNYEAQ (reference sequence). CDR3 length: 14 residues. V shed 4 bases and J shed 10 bases, with 17 bases lying between them. DNA of the CDR3: TGTGCCAGCAGCTACAGTCGGGACTCCTGGGAGCAGTTCTTC. This gives the protein CASSYSRDSWEQFF.

This chain connects TRBV7-2 to TRBJ1-2; 9 bases align to TRBD1. CDR3 length: 15 amino acids. The V gene end was trimmed by 5 bases and the J gene end by 2 bases; junction bases not matched to a gene: 6. The V gene's germline CDR1 is SGHTA and CDR2 FQGNSA. The CDR3 DNA sequence: TGTGCCAGCAGCAAACCACAGGGGGCCAACTATGGCTACACCTTC. It codes for CASSKPQGANYGYTF.

The rearrangement uses TRBV2 and TRBJ2-3; D call uncertain. The CDR3 spans 14 residues. Germline-derived CDR1 and CDR2 are SNHLY and FYNNEI. V lost 7 bases and J lost 0, with 11 bases in between. CDR3 loop: CASNRVLSTDTQYF. Here the CDR3 DNA reads TGTGCCAGCAATCGTGTATTAAGCACAGATACGCAGTATTTT.

Here the CDR3 reads CASSRDFGSGELFF. CDR3 nucleotides: TGTGCCAGCAGCCGGGATTTCGGTTCCGGGGAGCTGTTTTTT. The rearrangement uses TRBV6-6 and TRBJ2-2; perhaps TRBD2 as D (5 bases). There are 14 residues in the CDR3. The germline gives CDR1 MNHNY, CDR2 SVGAGI (reference sequence). Trimming shortened V by 6 bases and J by 6 bases, and 14 bases separated the two germline ends.

V is TRBV5-6 and J is TRBJ1-4; perhaps TRBD1 as D (5 bases). With 1 base removed from V and 6 bases from J, the gap between germline ends came to 13 bases. The CDR3 sequence is 15 residues long. In germline, CDR1 is SGHDT, CDR2 YYEEEE. The DNA for the CDR3 is TGTGCCAGCAGCTTGTATGGCAGGGAGCATGAAAAACTGTTTTTT. Its protein is CASSLYGREHEKLFF.

V gene TRBV7-9 combines with J gene TRBJ2-5; tentatively, D is TRBD2 (5 bases). Germline lookup yields CDR1 SEHNR and CDR2 FQNEAQ (reference sequence). Trimming stripped 7 bases from V and 4 bases from J, with 19 bases between. This CDR3 is 15 amino acids long. The CDR3 spells CASTQAGWSGETQYF. The CDR3 DNA sequence: TGTGCCAGCACCCAAGCCGGCTGGAGCGGAGAGACCCAGTACTTC.

CDR3 loop: CAIETSGGETQYF. The CDR3 DNA reads TGTGCCATCGAGACCTCGGGGGGAGAGACCCAGTACTTC. V gene TRBV28 combines with J gene TRBJ2-5, with TRBD2 identical over 7 bases. Losses at the gene ends were 10 bases for V and 4 bases for J; bases not matched to a gene: 9. Germline V lookup: CDR1 MDHEN, CDR2 SYDVKM. The CDR3 is 13 residues long.

As concerns this clone: A read error may explain this, as a much larger clone is one base away. Other nucleotide sequences from this sample produce the same CDR3. The chain couples TRBV5-6 to TRBJ2-5; D unclear. Trimming removed 0 bases from V and 5 bases from J, with 2 bases in between. The CDR3 loop spans 11 amino acids. Germline loops: CDR1 SGHDT, CDR2 YYEEEE. The DNA of the CDR3 is TGTGCCAGCAGCTTGGAGGAGACCCAGTACTTC. This encodes CASSLEETQYF.

The rearrangement links TRBV6-1 to TRBJ1-5; no clear D. The CDR3 is made up of 15 amino acids. Per the germline V gene, CDR1 is MNHNS and CDR2 is SASEGT. The V end lost 2 bases, the J end lost 7 bases, and 15 bases lay between the germline ends. The CDR3 DNA sequence: TGTGCCAGCAGTGAAATTGGCACGTTAGGCCAGCCCCAGCATTTT. It is translated as CASSEIGTLGQPQHF.

The J gene is TRBJ1-5, the V gene TRBV27, with D unclear. The CDR3 totals 14 residues. Trimming removed 0 bases at V and 5 bases at J, with 8 bases between. Germline CDR1 is MNHEY and CDR2 is SMNVEV (reference sequence). As DNA, the CDR3 is TGTGCCAGCAGTTTATCGAAAGGGTATCAGCCCCAGCATTTT. Its translation: CASSLSKGYQPQHF.

The chain carries TRBV7-2 and TRBJ1-2; no clear D. Trimming cost V 3 bases and J 8 bases, with 13 bases left between them. CDR3 length equals 13 residues. Germline lookup yields CDR1 SGHTA and CDR2 FQGNSA. CDR3 bases: TGTGCCAGCAGCTTGACCTTCGATGGCGGCTACACCTTC. Its translation is CASSLTFDGGYTF.

The gene calls are TRBV28 and TRBJ1-5; the D gene is possibly TRBD1 (5 bases). V was cut by 3 bases and J by 7 bases, with 10 bases left in between. This CDR3 region has 13 residues. The V gene's germline CDR1 is MDHEN and CDR2 SYDVKM. CDR3 amino acids: CASSFGGQQPQHF. The CDR3 region has the DNA TGTGCCAGCAGTTTTGGGGGTCAGCAGCCCCAGCATTTT.